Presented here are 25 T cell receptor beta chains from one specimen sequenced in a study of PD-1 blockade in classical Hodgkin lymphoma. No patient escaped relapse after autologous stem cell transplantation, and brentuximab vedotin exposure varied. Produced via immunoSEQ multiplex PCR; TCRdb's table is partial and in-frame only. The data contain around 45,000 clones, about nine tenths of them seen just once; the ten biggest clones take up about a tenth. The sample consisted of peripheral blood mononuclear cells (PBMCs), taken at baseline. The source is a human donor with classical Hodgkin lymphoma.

The DNA of the CDR3 is TGTGCCAGCACCCCGGGACAGTTGGTCTACGAGCAGTACTTC. It codes for CASTPGQLVYEQYF. The genes are TRBV6-1 and TRBJ2-7, with TRBD1 matching over 7 bases. Germline-derived CDR1 and CDR2 are MNHNS and SASEGT. There are 14 residues in the CDR3. The V gene end was trimmed by 7 bases and the J gene end by 3 bases; junction bases not matched to a gene: 9.

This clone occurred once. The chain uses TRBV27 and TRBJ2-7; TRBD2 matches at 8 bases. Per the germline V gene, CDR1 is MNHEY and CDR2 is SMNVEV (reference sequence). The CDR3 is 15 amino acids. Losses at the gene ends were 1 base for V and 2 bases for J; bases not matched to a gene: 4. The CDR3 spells CASSLYSGTPYEQYF. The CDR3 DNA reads TGTGCCAGCAGTTTATATAGCGGGACCCCCTACGAGCAGTACTTC.

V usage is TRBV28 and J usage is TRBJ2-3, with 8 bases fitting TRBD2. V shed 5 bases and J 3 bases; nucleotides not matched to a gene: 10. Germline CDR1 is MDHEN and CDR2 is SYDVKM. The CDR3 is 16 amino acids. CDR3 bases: TGTGCCAGCAGTCCCTCGGGGGGGCCTAGGACAGATACGCAGTATTTT. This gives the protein CASSPSGGPRTDTQYF.

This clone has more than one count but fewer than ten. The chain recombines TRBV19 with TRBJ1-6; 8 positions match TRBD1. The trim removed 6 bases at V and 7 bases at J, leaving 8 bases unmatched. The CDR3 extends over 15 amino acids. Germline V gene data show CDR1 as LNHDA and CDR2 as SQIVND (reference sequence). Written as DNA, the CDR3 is TGTGCCAGTAGCATACAGGGGGTGGAGAATTCACCCCTCCACTTT. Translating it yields CASSIQGVENSPLHF. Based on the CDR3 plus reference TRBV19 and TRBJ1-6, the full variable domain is DGGITQSPKYLFRKEGQNVTLSCEQNLNHDAMYWYRQDPGQGLRLIYYSQIVNDFQKGDIAEGYSVSREKKESFPLTVTSAQKNPTAFYLCASSIQGVENSPLHFGNGTRLTVT.

CDR3 nucleotide sequence: TGCGCCAGCAGCTTGCGTCAGGGGGCCTCCTACGAGCAGTACTTC. It specifies CASSLRQGASYEQYF. The V and J genes are TRBV5-1 and TRBJ2-7; 8 bases are shared with TRBD1. The CDR3 totals 15 residues. V was clipped by 1 base and J by 0 bases; unmatched bases: 3. Germline CDR1 SGHRS, CDR2 YFSETQ.

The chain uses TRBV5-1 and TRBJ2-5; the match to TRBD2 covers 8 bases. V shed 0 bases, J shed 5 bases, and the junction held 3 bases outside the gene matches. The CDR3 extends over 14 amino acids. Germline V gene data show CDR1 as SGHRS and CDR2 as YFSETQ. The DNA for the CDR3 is TGCGCCAGCAGCTTGGCCGGCGGGAGGGAGACCCAGTACTTC. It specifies CASSLAGGRETQYF.

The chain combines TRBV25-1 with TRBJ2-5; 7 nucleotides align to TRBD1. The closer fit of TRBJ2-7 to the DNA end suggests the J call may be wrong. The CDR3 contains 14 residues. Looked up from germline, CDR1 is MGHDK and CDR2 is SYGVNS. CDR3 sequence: CASSGPGTAYEQYF. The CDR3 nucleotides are TGTGCCAGCAGCGGCCCGGGGACAGCCTACGAGCAGTACTTC.

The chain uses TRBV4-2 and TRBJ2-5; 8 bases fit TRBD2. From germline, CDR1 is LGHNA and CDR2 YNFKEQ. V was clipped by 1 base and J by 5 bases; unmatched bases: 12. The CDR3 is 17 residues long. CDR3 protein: CASSQVFDGGAMETQYF. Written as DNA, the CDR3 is TGTGCCAGCAGCCAAGTCTTTGACGGGGGGGCAATGGAGACCCAGTACTTC.

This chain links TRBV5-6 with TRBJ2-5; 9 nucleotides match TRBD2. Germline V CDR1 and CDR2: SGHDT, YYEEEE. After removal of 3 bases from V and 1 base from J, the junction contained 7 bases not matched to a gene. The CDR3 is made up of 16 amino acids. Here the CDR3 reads CASSSAAGGLQETQYF. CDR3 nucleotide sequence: TGTGCCAGCAGCTCAGCAGCGGGAGGCCTCCAAGAGACCCAGTACTTC.

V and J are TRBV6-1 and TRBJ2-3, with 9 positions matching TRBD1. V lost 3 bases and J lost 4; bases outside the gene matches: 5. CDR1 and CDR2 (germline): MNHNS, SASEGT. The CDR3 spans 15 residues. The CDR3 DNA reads TGTGCCAGCAGTGACCAGGACAGGGGTTCAGATACGCAGTATTTT. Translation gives CASSDQDRGSDTQYF.

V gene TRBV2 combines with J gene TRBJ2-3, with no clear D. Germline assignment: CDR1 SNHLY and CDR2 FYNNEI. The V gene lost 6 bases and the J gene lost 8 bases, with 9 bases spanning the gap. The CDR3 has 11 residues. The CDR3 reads CASSNIGTQYF. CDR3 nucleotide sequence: TGTGCCAGCAGCAACATTGGTACGCAGTATTTT.

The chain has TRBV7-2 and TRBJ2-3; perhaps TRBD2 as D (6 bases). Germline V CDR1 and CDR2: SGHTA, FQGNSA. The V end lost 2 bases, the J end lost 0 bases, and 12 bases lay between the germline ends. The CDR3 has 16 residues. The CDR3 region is CASSLSGVTSTDTQYF. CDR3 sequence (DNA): TGTGCCAGCAGCTTATCGGGGGTTACTAGCACAGATACGCAGTATTTT.

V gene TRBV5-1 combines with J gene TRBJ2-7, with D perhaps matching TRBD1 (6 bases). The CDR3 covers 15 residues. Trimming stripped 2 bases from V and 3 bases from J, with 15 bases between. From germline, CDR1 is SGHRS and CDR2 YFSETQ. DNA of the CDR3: TGCGCCAGCAGCTTTCAGACAGGCCCCAGCTACGAGCAGTACTTC. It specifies CASSFQTGPSYEQYF.

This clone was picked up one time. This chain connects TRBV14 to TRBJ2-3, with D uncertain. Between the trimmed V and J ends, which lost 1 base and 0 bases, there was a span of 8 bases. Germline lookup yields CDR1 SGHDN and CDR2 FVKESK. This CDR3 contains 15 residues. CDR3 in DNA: TGTGCCAGCAGCCAAGGTACAGCTAGCACAGATACGCAGTATTTT. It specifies CASSQGTASTDTQYF.

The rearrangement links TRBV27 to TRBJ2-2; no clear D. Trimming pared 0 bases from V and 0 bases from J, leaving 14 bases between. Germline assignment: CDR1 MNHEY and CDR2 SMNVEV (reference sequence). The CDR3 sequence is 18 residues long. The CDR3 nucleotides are TGTGCCAGCAGTTTATCCCTGGGCTACGCCGCGAACACCGGGGAGCTGTTTTTT. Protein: CASSLSLGYAANTGELFF.

CDR3 sequence reads: CASSLAGQGYYEQYF. The CDR3 DNA reads TGTGCCAGCAGCTTAGCGGGACAGGGGTACTACGAGCAGTACTTC. The V call is TRBV7-9, the J call TRBJ2-7; 10 bases align to TRBD1. The CDR3 runs 15 residues. Germline-derived CDR1 and CDR2 are SEHNR and FQNEAQ (reference sequence). V was clipped by 0 bases and J by 3 bases; unmatched bases: 2.

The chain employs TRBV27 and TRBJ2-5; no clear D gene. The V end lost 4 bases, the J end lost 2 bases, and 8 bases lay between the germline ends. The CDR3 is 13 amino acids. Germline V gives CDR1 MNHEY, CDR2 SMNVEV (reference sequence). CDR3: CASSSLSQETQYF. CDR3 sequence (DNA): TGTGCCAGCAGTTCCCTGTCGCAAGAGACCCAGTACTTC.

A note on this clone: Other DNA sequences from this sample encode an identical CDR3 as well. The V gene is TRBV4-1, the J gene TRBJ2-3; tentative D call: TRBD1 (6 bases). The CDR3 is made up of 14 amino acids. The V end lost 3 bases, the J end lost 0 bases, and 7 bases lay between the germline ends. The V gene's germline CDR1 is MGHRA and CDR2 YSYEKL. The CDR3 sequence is CASSQGASTDTQYF. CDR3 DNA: TGCGCCAGCAGCCAGGGGGCGAGCACAGATACGCAGTATTTT.

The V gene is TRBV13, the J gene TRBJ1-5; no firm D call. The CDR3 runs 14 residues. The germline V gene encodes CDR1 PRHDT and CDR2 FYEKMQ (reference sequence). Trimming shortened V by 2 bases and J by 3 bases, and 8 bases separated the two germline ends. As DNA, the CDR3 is TGTGCCAGCAGCTTAAAAGGGAACAATCAGCCCCAGCATTTT. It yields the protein CASSLKGNNQPQHF.

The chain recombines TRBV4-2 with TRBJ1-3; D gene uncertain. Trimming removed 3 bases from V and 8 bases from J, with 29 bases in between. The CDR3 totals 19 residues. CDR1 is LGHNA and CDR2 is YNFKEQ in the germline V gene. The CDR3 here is CASSQDGIAQSSFVDTIYF. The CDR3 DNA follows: TGTGCCAGCAGCCAGGACGGGATAGCTCAGTCAAGTTTCGTAGACACCATATATTTT.

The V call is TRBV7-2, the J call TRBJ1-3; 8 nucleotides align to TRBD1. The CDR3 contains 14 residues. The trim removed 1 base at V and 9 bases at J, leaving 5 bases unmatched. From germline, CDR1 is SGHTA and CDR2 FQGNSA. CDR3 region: CASSLGTGSRTIYF. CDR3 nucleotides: TGTGCCAGCAGCTTAGGGACAGGGTCTCGCACCATATATTTT. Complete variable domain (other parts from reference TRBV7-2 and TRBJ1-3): GAGVSQSPSNKVTEKGKDVELRCDPISGHTALYWYRQSLGQGLEFLIYFQGNSAPDKSGLPSDRFSAERTGGSVSTLTIQRTQQEDSAVYLCASSLGTGSRTIYFGEGSWLTVV.

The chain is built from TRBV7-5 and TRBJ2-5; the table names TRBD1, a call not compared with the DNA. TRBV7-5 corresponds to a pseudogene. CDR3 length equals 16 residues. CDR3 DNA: TGTGCCAGAAGCTTAGTAGGAGGACAACAGGGAGAGACCCAGTACTTC. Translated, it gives CARSLVGGQQGETQYF.

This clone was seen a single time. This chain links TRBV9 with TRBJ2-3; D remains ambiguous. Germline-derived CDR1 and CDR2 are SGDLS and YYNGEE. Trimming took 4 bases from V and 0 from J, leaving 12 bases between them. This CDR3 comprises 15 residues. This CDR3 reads CASSQHPSSTDTQYF. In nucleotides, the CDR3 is TGTGCCAGCAGCCAGCACCCGTCTAGCACAGATACGCAGTATTTT. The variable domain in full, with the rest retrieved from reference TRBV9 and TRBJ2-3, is DSGVTQTPKHLITATGQRVTLRCSPRSGDLSVYWYQQSLDQGLQFLIQYYNGEERAKGNILERFSAQQFPDLHSELNLSSLELGDSALYFCASSQHPSSTDTQYFGPGTRLTVL.

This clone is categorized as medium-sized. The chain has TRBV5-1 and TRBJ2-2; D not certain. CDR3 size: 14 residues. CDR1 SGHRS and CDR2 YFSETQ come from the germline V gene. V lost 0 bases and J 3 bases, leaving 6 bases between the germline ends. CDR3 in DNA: TGCGCCAGCAGCTTGGGCTGCTACACCGGGGAGCTGTTTTTT. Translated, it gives CASSLGCYTGELFF.

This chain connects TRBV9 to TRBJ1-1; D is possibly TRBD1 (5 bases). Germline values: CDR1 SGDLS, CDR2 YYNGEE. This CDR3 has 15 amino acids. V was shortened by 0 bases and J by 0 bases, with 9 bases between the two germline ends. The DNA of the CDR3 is TGTGCCAGCAGCGTAGGGCCAGGGCTGAACACTGAAGCTTTCTTT. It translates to CASSVGPGLNTEAFF. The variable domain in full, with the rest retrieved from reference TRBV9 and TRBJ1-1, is DSGVTQTPKHLITATGQRVTLRCSPRSGDLSVYWYQQSLDQGLQFLIQYYNGEERAKGNILERFSAQQFPDLHSELNLSSLELGDSALYFCASSVGPGLNTEAFFGQGTRLTVV.